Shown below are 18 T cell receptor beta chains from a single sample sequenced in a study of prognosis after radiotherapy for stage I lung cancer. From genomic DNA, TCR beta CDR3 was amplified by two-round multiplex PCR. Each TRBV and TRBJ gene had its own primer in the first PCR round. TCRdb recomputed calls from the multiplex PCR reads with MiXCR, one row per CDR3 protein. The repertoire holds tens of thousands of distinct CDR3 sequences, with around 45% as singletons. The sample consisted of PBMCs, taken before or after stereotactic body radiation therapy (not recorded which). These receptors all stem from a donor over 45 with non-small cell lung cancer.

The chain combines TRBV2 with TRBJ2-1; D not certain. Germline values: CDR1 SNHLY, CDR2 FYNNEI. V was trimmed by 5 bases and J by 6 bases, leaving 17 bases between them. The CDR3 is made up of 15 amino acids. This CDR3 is CASSPILGLRNEQFF. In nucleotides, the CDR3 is TGTGCCAGCAGTCCAATACTGGGCCTTCGCAATGAGCAGTTCTTC.

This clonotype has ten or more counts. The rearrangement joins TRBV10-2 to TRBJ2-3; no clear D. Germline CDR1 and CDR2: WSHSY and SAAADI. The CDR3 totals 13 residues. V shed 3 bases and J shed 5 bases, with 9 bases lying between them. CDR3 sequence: CASSEGSKDTQYF. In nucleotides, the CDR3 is TGCGCCAGCAGTGAAGGCAGTAAAGATACGCAGTATTTT.

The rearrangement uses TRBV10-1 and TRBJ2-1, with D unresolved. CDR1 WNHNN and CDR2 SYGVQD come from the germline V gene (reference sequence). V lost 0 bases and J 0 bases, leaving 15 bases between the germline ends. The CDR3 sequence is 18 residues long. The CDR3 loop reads CASSESQQQKLSYNEQFF. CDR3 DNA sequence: TGCGCCAGCAGTGAGTCTCAGCAGCAAAAACTCTCCTACAATGAGCAGTTCTTC.

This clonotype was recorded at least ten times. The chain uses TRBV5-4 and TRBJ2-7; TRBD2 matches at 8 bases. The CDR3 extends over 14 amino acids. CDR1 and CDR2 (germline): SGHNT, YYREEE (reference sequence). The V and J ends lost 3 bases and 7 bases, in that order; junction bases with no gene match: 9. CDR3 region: CASSSYSGIGEQYF. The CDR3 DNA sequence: TGTGCCAGCAGCTCCTATAGCGGGATCGGGGAGCAGTACTTC.

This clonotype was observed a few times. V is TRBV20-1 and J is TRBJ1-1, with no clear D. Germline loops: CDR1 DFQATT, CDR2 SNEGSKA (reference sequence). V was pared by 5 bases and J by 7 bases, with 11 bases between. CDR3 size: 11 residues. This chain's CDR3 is CSAGGIGEAFF. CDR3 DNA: TGCAGTGCTGGAGGGATCGGTGAAGCTTTCTTT.

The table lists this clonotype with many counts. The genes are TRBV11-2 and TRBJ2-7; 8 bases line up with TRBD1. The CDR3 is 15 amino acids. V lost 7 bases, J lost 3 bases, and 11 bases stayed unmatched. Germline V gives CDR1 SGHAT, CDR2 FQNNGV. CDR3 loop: CASIDLGTGHYEQYF. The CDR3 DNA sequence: TGTGCCAGCATCGACCTCGGGACAGGACACTACGAGCAGTACTTC.

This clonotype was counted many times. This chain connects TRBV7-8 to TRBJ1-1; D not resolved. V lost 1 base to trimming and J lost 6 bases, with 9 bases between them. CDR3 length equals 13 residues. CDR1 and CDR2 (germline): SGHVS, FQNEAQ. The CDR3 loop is CASSLDRRAEAFF. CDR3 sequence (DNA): TGTGCCAGCAGCTTAGACCGACGGGCTGAAGCTTTCTTT. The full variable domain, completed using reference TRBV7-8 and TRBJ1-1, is GAGVSQSPRYKVAKRGQDVALRCDPISGHVSLFWYQQALGQGPEFLTYFQNEAQLDKSGLPSDRFFAERPEGSVSTLKIQRTQQEDSAVYLCASSLDRRAEAFFGQGTRLTVV.

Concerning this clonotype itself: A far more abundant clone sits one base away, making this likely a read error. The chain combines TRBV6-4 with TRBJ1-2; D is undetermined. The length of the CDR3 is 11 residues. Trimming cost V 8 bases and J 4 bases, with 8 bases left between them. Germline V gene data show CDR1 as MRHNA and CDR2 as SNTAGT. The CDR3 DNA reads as TGTGCCAGCTCAAACGGCTATGGCTACACCTTC. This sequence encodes CASSNGYGYTF.

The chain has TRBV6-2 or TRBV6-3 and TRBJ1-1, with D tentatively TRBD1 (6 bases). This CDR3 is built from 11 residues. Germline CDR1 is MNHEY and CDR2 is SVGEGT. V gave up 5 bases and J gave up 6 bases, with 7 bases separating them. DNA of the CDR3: TGTGCCAGCAGTAGGACAGCTGAAGCTTTCTTT. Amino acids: CASSRTAEAFF.

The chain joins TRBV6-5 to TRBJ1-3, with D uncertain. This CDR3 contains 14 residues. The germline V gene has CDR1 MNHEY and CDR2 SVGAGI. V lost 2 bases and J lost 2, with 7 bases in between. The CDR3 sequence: CASSYNRAGNTIYF. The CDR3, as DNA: TGTGCCAGCAGTTACAACCGGGCTGGAAACACCATATATTTT.

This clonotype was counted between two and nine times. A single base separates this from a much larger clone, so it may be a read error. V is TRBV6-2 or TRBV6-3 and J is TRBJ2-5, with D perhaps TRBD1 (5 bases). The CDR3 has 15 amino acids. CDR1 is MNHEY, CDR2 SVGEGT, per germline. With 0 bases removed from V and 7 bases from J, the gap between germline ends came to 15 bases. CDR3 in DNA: TGTGCCAGCAGTTACTCGAGCGTACAGGAAGGGACCCAGTACTTC. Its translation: CASSYSSVQEGTQYF.

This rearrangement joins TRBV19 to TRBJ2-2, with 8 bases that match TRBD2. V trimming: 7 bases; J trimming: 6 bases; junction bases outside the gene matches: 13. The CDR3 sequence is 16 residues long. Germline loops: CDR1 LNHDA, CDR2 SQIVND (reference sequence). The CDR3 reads CASNSVGGRRSGELFF. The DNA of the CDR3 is TGTGCCAGTAACTCGGTGGGCGGGAGGAGATCCGGGGAGCTGTTTTTT.

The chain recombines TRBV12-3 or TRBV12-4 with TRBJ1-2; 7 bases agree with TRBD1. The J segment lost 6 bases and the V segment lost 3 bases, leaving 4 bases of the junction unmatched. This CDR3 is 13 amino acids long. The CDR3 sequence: CASSLEGANGYTF. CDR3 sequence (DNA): TGTGCCAGCAGTTTGGAGGGGGCGAATGGCTACACCTTC.

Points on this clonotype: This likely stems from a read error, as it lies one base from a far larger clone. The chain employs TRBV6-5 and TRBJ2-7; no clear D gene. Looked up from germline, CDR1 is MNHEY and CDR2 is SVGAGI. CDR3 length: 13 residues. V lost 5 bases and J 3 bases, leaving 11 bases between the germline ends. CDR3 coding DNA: TGTGCCAGCAGTAGATCAGTGATCTACGAGCAGTACTTC. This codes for CASSRSVIYEQYF.

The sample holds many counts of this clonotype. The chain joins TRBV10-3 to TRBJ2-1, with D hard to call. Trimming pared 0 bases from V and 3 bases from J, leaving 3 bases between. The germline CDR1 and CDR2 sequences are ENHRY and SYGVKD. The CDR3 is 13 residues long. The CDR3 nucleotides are TGTGCCATCAGTGAGTCGAGCTACAATGAGCAGTTCTTC. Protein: CAISESSYNEQFF.

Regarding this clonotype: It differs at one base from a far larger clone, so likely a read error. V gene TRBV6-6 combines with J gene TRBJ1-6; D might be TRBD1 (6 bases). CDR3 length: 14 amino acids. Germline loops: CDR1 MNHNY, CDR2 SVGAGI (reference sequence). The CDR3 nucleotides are TGTGCCAGCAGTTACTTAGGGGGACGGTCACCCCTCCAATTT. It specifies CASSYLGGRSPLQF.

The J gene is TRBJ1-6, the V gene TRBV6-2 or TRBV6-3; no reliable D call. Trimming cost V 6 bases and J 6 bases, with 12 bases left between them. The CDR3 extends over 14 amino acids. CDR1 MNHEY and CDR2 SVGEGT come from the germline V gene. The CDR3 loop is CASRLEATNSPLHF. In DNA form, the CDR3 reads TGTGCCAGCAGGCTAGAGGCCACTAATTCACCCCTCCACTTT.

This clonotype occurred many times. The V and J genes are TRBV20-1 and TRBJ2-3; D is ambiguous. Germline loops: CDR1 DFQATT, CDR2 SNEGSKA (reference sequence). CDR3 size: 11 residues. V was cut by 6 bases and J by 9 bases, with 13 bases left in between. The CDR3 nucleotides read TGCAGTGCCGTCAAGGGCGGAACGCAGTATTTT. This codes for CSAVKGGTQYF.